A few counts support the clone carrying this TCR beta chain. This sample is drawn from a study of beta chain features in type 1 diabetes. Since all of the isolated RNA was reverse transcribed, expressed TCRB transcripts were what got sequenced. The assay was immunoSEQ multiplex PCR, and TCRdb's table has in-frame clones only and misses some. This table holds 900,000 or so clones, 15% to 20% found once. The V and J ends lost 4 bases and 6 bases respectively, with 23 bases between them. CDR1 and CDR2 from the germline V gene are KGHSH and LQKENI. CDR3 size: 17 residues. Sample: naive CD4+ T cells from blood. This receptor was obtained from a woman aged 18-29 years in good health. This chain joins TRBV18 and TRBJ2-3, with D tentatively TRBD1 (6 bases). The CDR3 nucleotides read TGTGCCAGCTCACGGACAACCGGGACACCTGAGGTGGATACGCAGTATTTT. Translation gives CASSRTTGTPEVDTQYF.